The source of this T cell receptor beta chain is a study of blood T cell repertoires in COVID-19. With V trimmed by 4 bases and J by 1 base, 5 bases remained unmatched. CDR3 length equals 16 residues. Germline CDR1 SGHKS, CDR2 YYEKEE (reference sequence). The protocol was immunoSEQ multiplex PCR, while the TCRdb copy is restricted to in-frame clones and leaves out a portion. Of under 300,000 clones in the sample, 84% were seen once. The chain is built from TRBV5-5 and TRBJ2-5; 12 bases match TRBD1. The sequence derives from a man aged 35 to 55 who had recovered from COVID-19. Material: peripheral blood. This CDR3 is CASSRGQGASQETQYF. The DNA for the CDR3 is TGTGCCAGCAGCCGGGGACAGGGGGCAAGCCAAGAGACCCAGTACTTC.